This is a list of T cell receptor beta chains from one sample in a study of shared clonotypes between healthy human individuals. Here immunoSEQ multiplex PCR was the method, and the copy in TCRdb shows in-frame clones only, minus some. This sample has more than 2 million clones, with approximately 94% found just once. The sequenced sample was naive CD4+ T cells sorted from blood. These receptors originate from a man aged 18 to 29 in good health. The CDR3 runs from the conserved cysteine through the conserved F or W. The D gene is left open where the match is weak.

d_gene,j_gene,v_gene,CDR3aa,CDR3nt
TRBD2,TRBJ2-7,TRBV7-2,CASSPREGPNNEQYF,TGTGCCAGCAGTCCCCGGGAGGGCCCCAACAACGAGCAGTACTTC
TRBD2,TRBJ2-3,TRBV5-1,CASSFRVAGGVSDTQYF,TGCGCCAGCAGCTTTAGAGTAGCGGGGGGCGTCTCAGATACGCAGTATTTT
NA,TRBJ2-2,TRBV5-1,CASSSGQTGELFF,TGCGCCAGCAGTTCCGGACAGACCGGGGAGCTGTTTTTT
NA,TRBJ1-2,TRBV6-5,CASSYSRTVLYGYTF,TGTGCCAGCAGTTACTCGAGGACAGTCCTCTATGGCTACACCTTC
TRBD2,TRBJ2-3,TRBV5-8,CASSPGLAGALSTDTQYF,TGTGCCAGCAGCCCGGGACTAGCGGGAGCGCTCAGCACAGATACGCAGTATTTT
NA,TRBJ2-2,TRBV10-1,CASSESGRSTGELFF,TGCGCCAGCAGTGAGTCAGGCCGGTCTACCGGGGAGCTGTTTTTT
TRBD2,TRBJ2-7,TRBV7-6,CASSFGLGSYEQYF,TGTGCCAGCAGTTTTGGACTAGGCTCCTACGAGCAGTACTTC
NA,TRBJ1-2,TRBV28,CASSGGSNYGYTF,TGTGCCAGCAGTGGGGGTTCTAACTATGGCTACACCTTC
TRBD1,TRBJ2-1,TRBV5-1,CASSLEGQGPYNEQFF,TGCGCCAGCAGCTTGGAGGGACAGGGGCCCTACAATGAGCAGTTCTTC
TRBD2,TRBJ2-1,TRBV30,CAWSDSGRAIRGEQFF,TGTGCCTGGAGTGATAGCGGGAGGGCAATAAGGGGTGAGCAGTTCTTC
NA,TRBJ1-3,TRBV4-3,CASSQDGVSGNTIYF,TGCGCCAGCAGCCAAGACGGAGTATCTGGAAACACCATATATTTT
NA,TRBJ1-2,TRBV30,CAWSVLPANYGYTF,TGTGCCTGGAGTGTACTCCCGGCAAACTATGGCTACACCTTC
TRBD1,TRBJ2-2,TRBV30,CAWRQTGTGGIGELFF,TGTGCCTGGAGACAGACCGGGACAGGGGGCATCGGGGAGCTGTTTTTT
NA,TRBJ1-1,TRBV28,CASVGKKNTEAFF,TGTGCCAGCGTCGGGAAGAAGAACACTGAAGCTTTCTTT
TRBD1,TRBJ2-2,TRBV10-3,CAISDGQGVGGELFF,TGTGCCATCAGTGATGGACAGGGGGTAGGCGGGGAGCTGTTTTTT
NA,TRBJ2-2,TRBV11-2,CASSLGGAGELFF,TGTGCCAGCAGCCTCGGCGGAGCCGGGGAGCTGTTTTTT
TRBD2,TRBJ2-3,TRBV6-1,CASSEIAGGSTDTQYF,TGTGCCAGCAGTGAAATAGCGGGGGGAAGCACAGATACGCAGTATTTT
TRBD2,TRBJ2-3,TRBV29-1,CSSRLSGGAKDTQYF,TGCAGCTCCCGACTGAGCGGGGGGGCTAAAGATACGCAGTATTTT
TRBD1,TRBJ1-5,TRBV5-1,CASSLETGDGSQPQHF,TGCGCCAGCAGCTTAGAAACAGGGGATGGTAGTCAGCCCCAGCATTTT
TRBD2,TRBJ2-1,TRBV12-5,CASGLAGLASNEQFF,TGTGCTAGTGGTTTGGCGGGACTAGCATCCAATGAGCAGTTCTTC